The 16 T cell receptor beta chains listed next were all sequenced from one sample in a study of T cells in Graves' hyperthyroidism and ophthalmopathy. RNA transcripts served as the template for amplifying TCR beta CDR3 regions. During a first-round RT-PCR of the TCR CDR3, the HTBI primer set was used. TCRdb re-called the multiplex PCR reads with MiXCR, one entry per CDR3 protein. The repertoire includes 360,000 or so distinct CDR3 sequences, about 16% of them detected once, and approximately 20% sits in the top ten. Sequencing was carried out using blood. The receptors come from a woman in her sixties with Graves' ophthalmopathy.

This clonotype was detected many times. This chain joins TRBV2 and TRBJ2-4; D unclear. The germline gives CDR1 SNHLY, CDR2 FYNNEI. Trimming took 4 bases from V and 1 from J, leaving 5 bases between them. The CDR3 spans 13 residues. This chain's CDR3 is CASSADAKNIQYF. For the CDR3, the DNA is TGTGCCAGCAGTGCGGATGCCAAAAACATTCAGTACTTC.

The genes are TRBV20-1 and TRBJ2-5; D may be TRBD2 (7 bases). CDR3 size: 14 residues. Germline V gives CDR1 DFQATT, CDR2 SNEGSKA (reference sequence). V was clipped by 4 bases and J by 7 bases, with 19 bases between them. The CDR3, as DNA: TGCAGTGCTACGAGTGGGGGGGCCCGGGCGACCCAGTACTTC. Translating gives CSATSGGARATQYF.

This clonotype was counted many times. V and J are TRBV20-1 and TRBJ2-3; TRBD2 is a possible D gene (6 bases). Between the trimmed V and J ends, which lost 3 bases and 6 bases, there was a span of 25 bases. This CDR3 comprises 17 residues. CDR1 is DFQATT and CDR2 is SNEGSKA in the germline V gene (reference sequence). Written as DNA, the CDR3 is TGCAGTGCTAGCCGAACATGGTACGGGCGCCGGGGGGATACGCAGTATTTT. Its translation: CSASRTWYGRRGDTQYF.

The table lists this clonotype with a few counts. The chain uses TRBV19 and TRBJ2-7, with 9 bases fitting TRBD1. Losses at the gene ends were 7 bases for V and 1 base for J; bases not matched to a gene: 5. The length of the CDR3 is 14 residues. Germline CDR1 reads LNHDA; CDR2 reads SQIVND (reference sequence). The CDR3 bases are TGTGCCAGTAAAGTGACAGGGGGTTCCTACGAGCAGTACTTC. The encoded protein is CASKVTGGSYEQYF.

This clonotype was detected only a few times. This rearrangement joins TRBV2 to TRBJ1-1; TRBD1 aligns across 7 bases. The germline gives CDR1 SNHLY, CDR2 FYNNEI. The CDR3 consists of 10 residues. J was trimmed by 11 bases and V by 9 bases; bases with no gene match: 6. The CDR3 region has the DNA TGTGCCAGACGAGGGGGCGATGCTTTCTTT. This gives the protein CARRGGDAFF.

The V call is TRBV19, the J call TRBJ2-1; 8 bases line up with TRBD1. The CDR3 has 13 residues. Germline assignment: CDR1 LNHDA and CDR2 SQIVND (reference sequence). The J segment lost 7 bases and the V segment lost 7 bases, leaving 6 bases of the junction unmatched. The CDR3 region is CASMQGAGNEQFF. As DNA, the CDR3 is TGTGCCAGTATGCAGGGGGCCGGGAATGAGCAGTTCTTC.

This clonotype was recorded a few times. The gene calls are TRBV27 and TRBJ2-1; the match to TRBD2 covers 10 bases. This CDR3 has 16 amino acids. After removal of 5 bases from V and 3 bases from J, the junction contained 7 bases not matched to a gene. CDR1 MNHEY and CDR2 SMNVEV come from the germline V gene (reference sequence). Here the CDR3 reads CASSTGLAIYYNEQFF. CDR3 nucleotide sequence: TGTGCCAGCAGTACGGGACTAGCGATTTACTACAATGAGCAGTTCTTC.

This clonotype was detected a few times. The chain recombines TRBV6-1 with TRBJ2-7; D unclear. Germline CDR1 reads MNHNS; CDR2 reads SASEGT. CDR3 length equals 11 residues. Between the trimmed V and J ends, which lost 10 bases and 3 bases, there was a span of 10 bases. CDR3 coding DNA: TGTGCCACCGCGAGAAGCTACGAGCAGTACTTC. The encoded protein is CATARSYEQYF.

This clonotype has a count of ten or more. The chain combines TRBV7-2 with TRBJ2-3; possible D gene TRBD1, 6 bases. In germline, CDR1 is SGHTA, CDR2 FQGNSA. The CDR3 runs to 14 residues. Trimming pared 5 bases from V and 2 bases from J, leaving 11 bases between. This CDR3 is CASSPGHNTDTQYF. The CDR3 DNA reads TGTGCCAGCAGCCCGGGACACAACACAGATACGCAGTATTTT.

The CDR3 region is CASSNKFGNTIYF. Here the CDR3 DNA reads TGTGCCAGCAGCAATAAATTCGGAAACACCATATATTTT. The chain links TRBV6-1 to TRBJ1-3; no clear D. Germline CDR1 reads MNHNS; CDR2 reads SASEGT. This CDR3 has 13 amino acids. Deletions cut 6 bases from V and 4 bases from J, with 10 bases between.

This clonotype has ten or more counts. The gene calls are TRBV3-1 and TRBJ1-1; maybe TRBD1 (6 bases). V lost 6 bases, J lost 1 base, and 18 bases lay in between. The germline V gene encodes CDR1 LGHDT and CDR2 YNNKEL (reference sequence). The CDR3 is 16 amino acids. As DNA, the CDR3 is TGTGCCAGCAGGAGCTACTTGAAAGGGGGGAACACTGAAGCTTTCTTT. Its protein is CASRSYLKGGNTEAFF. The variable domain in full, completed from reference TRBV3-1 and TRBJ1-1, reads DTAVSQTPKYLVTQMGNDKSIKCEQNLGHDTMYWYKQDSKKFLKIMFSYNNKELIINETVPNRFSPKSPDKAHLNLHINSLELGDSAVYFCASRSYLKGGNTEAFFGQGTRLTVV.

This clonotype was seen ten or more times. This chain connects TRBV6-6 to TRBJ1-1; D remains unclear. Trimming took 0 bases from V and 0 from J, leaving 8 bases between them. CDR3 length equals 15 residues. Per the germline V gene, CDR1 is MNHNY and CDR2 is SVGAGI (reference sequence). This CDR3 reads CASSYSRIMNTEAFF. For the CDR3, the DNA is TGTGCCAGCAGTTACTCAAGGATTATGAACACTGAAGCTTTCTTT.

This clonotype was seen a few times. This chain uses TRBV9 with TRBJ2-7, with 8 bases that match TRBD1. The V and J ends lost 7 bases and 6 bases, in that order; junction bases with no gene match: 9. This CDR3 is 13 amino acids long. In germline, CDR1 is SGDLS, CDR2 YYNGEE. CDR3 loop: CASQPGTGGEQYF. The CDR3 DNA follows: TGTGCCAGCCAGCCGGGGACAGGTGGCGAGCAGTACTTC.

The table lists this clonotype with many counts. The chain combines TRBV3-1 with TRBJ2-7; D might be TRBD1 (5 bases). CDR1 is LGHDT and CDR2 is YNNKEL in the germline V gene (reference sequence). V was cut by 7 bases and J by 2 bases, with 12 bases left in between. The CDR3 consists of 13 residues. The CDR3 nucleotides are TGTGCCAGCACCCGTGGACAAACCTACGAGCAGTACTTC. It translates to CASTRGQTYEQYF.

This clonotype was recorded many times. The V gene is TRBV7-9, the J gene TRBJ2-7; 9 bases agree with TRBD2. With 5 bases clipped from V and 1 base from J, the junction kept 6 bases outside the gene matches. CDR3 length: 15 residues. The germline CDR1 and CDR2 sequences are SEHNR and FQNEAQ (reference sequence). The CDR3 loop reads CASSPGTSPSYEQYF. The CDR3 region has the DNA TGTGCCAGCAGCCCAGGGACTAGCCCTTCCTACGAGCAGTACTTC.

The rearrangement joins TRBV6-5 to TRBJ2-7; D uncertain. The CDR3 covers 15 residues. Germline values: CDR1 MNHEY, CDR2 SVGAGI. The germline V and J ends were trimmed by 0 bases and 3 bases, with 12 bases remaining between them. The CDR3 is CASSYSDGLSYEQYF. CDR3 DNA sequence: TGTGCCAGCAGTTACTCGGACGGTTTAAGCTACGAGCAGTACTTC.